The 26 T cell receptor beta chains given below trace back to one sample, sequenced in a study of blood T cell repertoires in COVID-19. The assay was immunoSEQ multiplex PCR, and TCRdb's table has in-frame clones only and misses some. Of 300,000 to 450,000 clones in the sample, about nine tenths were seen once. The material sequenced was PBMCs or T cells enriched from blood (not recorded which). These receptors were obtained from a woman aged 25-40 years who had been exposed to COVID-19.

The chain combines TRBV6-5 with TRBJ1-6; 8 bases agree with TRBD1. The CDR3 contains 13 residues. The germline V gene encodes CDR1 MNHEY and CDR2 SVGAGI. V dropped 5 bases and J dropped 7; count of bases not matched to a gene: 1. CDR3 sequence: CASSRQGNSPLHF. In nucleotides, the CDR3 is TGTGCCAGCAGTAGACAGGGGAATTCACCCCTCCACTTT.

The chain is built from TRBV19 and TRBJ2-5, with 10 bases aligning to TRBD1. V lost 8 bases to trimming and J lost 1 base; unmatched junction nucleotides: 22. Germline CDR1 and CDR2: LNHDA and SQIVND (reference sequence). The CDR3 is 20 amino acids. CDR3 sequence reads: CASSTFATGGGGVGQETQYF. The CDR3 DNA reads TGTGCCAGTTCCACCTTTGCGACAGGGGGCGGAGGGGTGGGCCAAGAGACCCAGTACTTC. The variable domain in full, completed from reference TRBV19 and TRBJ2-5, reads DGGITQSPKYLFRKEGQNVTLSCEQNLNHDAMYWYRQDPGQGLRLIYYSQIVNDFQKGDIAEGYSVSREKKESFPLTVTSAQKNPTAFYLCASSTFATGGGGVGQETQYFGPGTRLLVL.

The gene calls are TRBV5-1 and TRBJ1-1; unclear D gene. The CDR3 has 15 residues. Trimming removed 3 bases from V and 4 bases from J, with 16 bases in between. The germline gives CDR1 SGHRS, CDR2 YFSETQ. The CDR3 DNA follows: TGCGCCAGCAGCTCCCCCGGGATGGTGGGCACTGAAGCTTTCTTT. Its protein is CASSSPGMVGTEAFF. The entire variable domain, with the rest obtained from reference TRBV5-1 and TRBJ1-1, is as follows: KAGVTQTPRYLIKTRGQQVTLSCSPISGHRSVSWYQQTPGQGLQFLFEYFSETQRNKGNFPGRFSGRQFSNSRSEMNVSTLELGDSALYLCASSSPGMVGTEAFFGQGTRLTVV.

The J gene is TRBJ2-2, the V gene TRBV6-5; D not certain. Per the germline V gene, CDR1 is MNHEY and CDR2 is SVGAGI. V lost 7 bases and J 2 bases, leaving 8 bases between the germline ends. This CDR3 spans 13 amino acids. The CDR3 DNA follows: TGTGCCAGCACCCTTTCCAACACCGGGGAGCTGTTTTTT. This gives the protein CASTLSNTGELFF.

The V call is TRBV27, the J call TRBJ1-5; tentative D call: TRBD1 (5 bases). Germline values: CDR1 MNHEY, CDR2 SMNVEV (reference sequence). CDR3 size: 15 residues. V lost 5 bases and J lost 2, with 13 bases in between. In DNA, the CDR3 is TGTGCCAGCAGTGCCGGGAGGGGCGGCAATCAGCCCCAGCATTTT. Translating gives CASSAGRGGNQPQHF.

This clone was recorded only once. The V gene is TRBV7-3, the J gene TRBJ2-1, with 8 bases fitting TRBD1. Trimming at V came to 5 bases and at J to 6 bases, leaving 6 bases not matched to a gene. The length of the CDR3 is 14 residues. CDR1 and CDR2 (germline): SGHTA, FQGTGA. The CDR3 reads CASSPRDRPNEQFF. CDR3 coding DNA: TGTGCCAGCAGCCCGAGGGACAGGCCCAATGAGCAGTTCTTC.

CDR3 region: CASSQDPPSGDGYTF. Here the CDR3 DNA reads TGTGCCAGCAGCCAAGATCCTCCCTCGGGGGATGGCTACACCTTC. The V gene is TRBV3-1 (or the pseudogene TRBV3-2), the J gene TRBJ1-2, with D maybe TRBD1 (5 bases). Trimming removed 0 bases from V and 6 bases from J, with 14 bases in between. Per the germline V gene, CDR1 is LGHDT and CDR2 is YNNKEL (reference sequence). The CDR3 has 15 residues.

The chain employs TRBV3-1 (or the pseudogene TRBV3-2) and TRBJ2-2, with a weak D call TRBD2 (6 bases). This CDR3 contains 16 residues. The germline V gene encodes CDR1 LGHDT and CDR2 YNNKEL (reference sequence). Deletions cut 4 bases from V and 0 bases from J, with 12 bases between. CDR3: CASSRGTVPNTGELFF. The DNA of the CDR3 is TGTGCCAGCAGCCGCGGGACGGTCCCGAACACCGGGGAGCTGTTTTTT.

The gene calls are TRBV19 and TRBJ1-5, with TRBD1 as a possible D gene (5 bases). Germline CDR1 LNHDA, CDR2 SQIVND (reference sequence). The CDR3 contains 13 residues. The V end lost 2 bases, the J end lost 6 bases, and 8 bases lay between the germline ends. The CDR3 reads CASSIQGVQPQHF. For the CDR3, the DNA is TGTGCCAGTAGTATACAGGGTGTTCAGCCCCAGCATTTT.

The chain is built from TRBV3-1 (or the pseudogene TRBV3-2) and TRBJ2-7; 10 positions match TRBD2. The CDR3 has 14 residues. The germline V gene encodes CDR1 LGHDT and CDR2 YNNKEL (reference sequence). V lost 7 bases, J lost 5 bases, and 8 bases stayed unmatched. Here the CDR3 reads CASTGAGGRHEQYF. CDR3 bases: TGTGCCAGCACGGGAGCGGGAGGGCGCCACGAGCAGTACTTC.

The V gene is TRBV11-3, the J gene TRBJ1-2; TRBD1 matches 8 bases. V shed 5 bases, J shed 3 bases, and the junction held 8 bases outside the gene matches. This CDR3 has 15 amino acids. The germline CDR1 and CDR2 sequences are SGHNT and YENEEA. As DNA, the CDR3 is TGTGCCAGCAGCAGAGAGGGACAGGCCTACTATGGCTACACCTTC. Its protein is CASSREGQAYYGYTF.

The chain combines TRBV7-8 with TRBJ1-5; D is unresolved. Germline loops: CDR1 SGHVS, CDR2 FQNEAQ. CDR3 length: 13 amino acids. V dropped 1 base and J dropped 6 bases, with 7 bases sitting between them. CDR3 sequence: CASSLEPRQPQHF. In DNA form, the CDR3 reads TGTGCCAGCAGCTTAGAGCCTCGTCAGCCCCAGCATTTT.

V and J are TRBV27 and TRBJ1-2; possibly TRBD1 for D (5 bases). The CDR3 loop spans 14 amino acids. Deletions cut 0 bases from V and 7 bases from J, with 12 bases between. Germline V gene lookup returns CDR1 MNHEY and CDR2 SMNVEV (reference sequence). Here the CDR3 reads CASSLSIRGGGYTF. The CDR3 bases are TGTGCCAGCAGTTTATCGATTCGGGGGGGTGGCTACACCTTC.

The chain couples TRBV9 to TRBJ1-3; D perhaps matches TRBD1 (5 bases). The V gene lost 2 bases and the J gene lost 2 bases, with 17 bases spanning the gap. There are 17 residues in the CDR3. Germline assignment: CDR1 SGDLS and CDR2 YYNGEE. CDR3 sequence reads: CASSVGRGDLAGNTIYF. The CDR3 DNA reads TGTGCCAGCAGCGTGGGGCGGGGGGATTTGGCTGGAAACACCATATATTTT.

This rearrangement joins TRBV10-1 to TRBJ2-4, with 9 bases that match TRBD2. Trimming removed 7 bases from V and 2 bases from J; junction bases left unmatched: 21. This CDR3 contains 20 residues. Germline CDR1 reads WNHNN; CDR2 reads SYGVQD (reference sequence). The CDR3 loop is CASINQNGAWLAGTKNIQYF. The DNA of the CDR3 is TGCGCCAGCATAAATCAGAACGGGGCTTGGCTAGCGGGAACCAAAAACATTCAGTACTTC.

The chain uses TRBV7-3 and TRBJ2-5; perhaps TRBD1 as D (5 bases). Trimming pared 5 bases from V and 5 bases from J, leaving 15 bases between. In germline, CDR1 is SGHTA, CDR2 FQGTGA. This CDR3 is 14 amino acids long. CDR3 sequence reads: CASSPQGVGETQYF. The CDR3 bases are TGTGCCAGCAGCCCCCAAGGGGTTGGTGAGACCCAGTACTTC.

V usage is TRBV5-1 and J usage is TRBJ1-1; D is unclear. Germline CDR1 reads SGHRS; CDR2 reads YFSETQ. The V end was cut by 0 bases, the J end by 0 bases, with 12 bases between. The CDR3 covers 16 residues. This chain's CDR3 is CASSLGRGRVNTEAFF. The CDR3, as DNA: TGCGCCAGCAGCTTGGGGCGGGGTAGGGTGAACACTGAAGCTTTCTTT.

This chain uses TRBV9 with TRBJ2-3; D possibly corresponds to TRBD1 (6 bases). CDR3 length equals 15 residues. Deletions cut 4 bases from V and 6 bases from J, with 18 bases between. CDR1 and CDR2 from the germline V gene are SGDLS and YYNGEE. The CDR3 DNA follows: TGTGCCAGCAGCCCAGAAGGACAGCGAGGGGATACGCAGTATTTT. Amino acid sequence: CASSPEGQRGDTQYF.

The J gene is TRBJ2-2, the V gene TRBV7-3, with D maybe TRBD2 (5 bases). Trimming left V 6 bases short and J 4 bases short, with 9 bases between. CDR3 length equals 13 residues. CDR1 and CDR2 from the germline V gene are SGHTA and FQGTGA. The CDR3 DNA sequence: TGTGCCAGCAGTAGAGCGGCCACCGGGGAGCTGTTTTTT. Amino acids: CASSRAATGELFF.

V usage is TRBV5-1 and J usage is TRBJ2-1; no clear D. Germline V gene sequence: CDR1 SGHRS, CDR2 YFSETQ. The CDR3 totals 15 residues. Trimming removed 7 bases at V and 3 bases at J, with 17 bases between. The CDR3: CASGVREQNYNEQFF. The CDR3 DNA follows: TGCGCCAGCGGCGTTCGTGAACAGAACTACAATGAGCAGTTCTTC.

This chain connects TRBV27 to TRBJ1-4; TRBD1 matches 8 bases. The CDR3 runs 18 residues. The V gene's germline CDR1 is MNHEY and CDR2 SMNVEV (reference sequence). Trimming cost V 5 bases and J 2 bases; bases outside gene matches: 13. The CDR3 DNA reads TGTGCCAGCAGTGGGGAAGGGACAGGAGGCTATACTAATGAAAAACTGTTTTTT. Translated, it gives CASSGEGTGGYTNEKLFF.

This chain connects TRBV7-8 to TRBJ2-1, with TRBD2 as a possible D gene (6 bases). V was shortened by 6 bases and J by 5 bases, with 11 bases between the two germline ends. The CDR3 length is 13 residues. Germline V gene lookup returns CDR1 SGHVS and CDR2 FQNEAQ. CDR3 DNA: TGTGCCAGCAGGGTCGGAGGGCACAATGAGCAGTTCTTC. Its translation is CASRVGGHNEQFF.

The chain couples TRBV28 to TRBJ1-4; the match to TRBD1 covers 10 bases. This CDR3 comprises 18 residues. Germline V CDR1 and CDR2: MDHEN, SYDVKM. Trimming removed 5 bases from V and 5 bases from J; junction bases left unmatched: 14. In nucleotides, the CDR3 is TGTGCCAGCAGTCCTTTACTAAGACAGGGGGCGTGGAATGAAAAACTGTTTTTT. This encodes CASSPLLRQGAWNEKLFF. The whole variable domain, filled in from reference TRBV28 and TRBJ1-4, reads DVKVTQSSRYLVKRTGEKVFLECVQDMDHENMFWYRQDPGLGLRLIYFSYDVKMKEKGDIPEGYSVSREKKERFSLILESASTNQTSMYLCASSPLLRQGAWNEKLFFGSGTQLSVL.

The CDR3 loop is CASSEERGRPTFQYF. In DNA, the CDR3 is TGTGCCAGCAGTGAGGAGCGGGGGCGCCCAACATTTCAGTACTTC. The rearrangement joins TRBV2 to TRBJ2-4, with 8 bases that match TRBD2. Germline CDR1 is SNHLY and CDR2 is FYNNEI. V lost 3 bases and J lost 11; bases outside the gene matches: 12. The CDR3 contains 15 residues.

The chain is built from TRBV7-8 and TRBJ2-7; 8 bases agree with TRBD2. Germline CDR1 reads SGHVS; CDR2 reads FQNEAQ. V trimming: 1 base; J trimming: 2 bases; junction bases outside the gene matches: 4. The CDR3 extends over 15 amino acids. The CDR3, as DNA: TGTGCCAGCAGCTTAGAACTAGCGGCTACCTACGAGCAGTACTTC. Translation: CASSLELAATYEQYF.

V is TRBV12-3 or TRBV12-4 and J is TRBJ1-5; TRBD1 is a possible D gene (5 bases). The CDR3 extends over 13 amino acids. The V end was cut by 4 bases, the J end by 4 bases, with 8 bases between. CDR3 sequence (DNA): TGTGCCAGCAGTTATAACAGGAATCAGCCCCAGCATTTT. Translated: CASSYNRNQPQHF.